These 18 T cell receptor beta chains were all obtained from the same sample, sequenced in a study of blood T cell repertoires in COVID-19. The table came from immunoSEQ multiplex PCR; TCRdb's copy has only in-frame clones and leaves some out. The profile shows 120,000 to 150,000 clones, roughly 76% of them singletons. Input material: peripheral blood. These receptors were taken from a human donor with acute or convalescent COVID-19. The donor label of this sample is uncertain.

This clone occurred a few times. CDR3 bases: TGTGCCACCAGCAGACACGGACAGGGAGCGTCCGGGGAGCTGTTTTTT. Protein sequence: CATSRHGQGASGELFF. The chain recombines TRBV15 with TRBJ2-2; 8 positions match TRBD1. The germline gives CDR1 LNHNV, CDR2 YYDKDF (reference sequence). After removal of 2 bases from V and 6 bases from J, the junction contained 8 bases not matched to a gene. The CDR3 extends over 16 amino acids.

The gene calls are TRBV5-6 and TRBJ1-5; D not resolved. The ends were cut back, 1 base at V and 3 bases at J, with 11 bases in the middle. The CDR3 is 15 residues long. Germline-derived CDR1 and CDR2 are SGHDT and YYEEEE. CDR3: CASSLRQAPNQPQHF. DNA of the CDR3: TGTGCCAGCAGCTTGAGGCAGGCCCCCAATCAGCCCCAGCATTTT.

This chain joins TRBV9 and TRBJ1-1; D gene uncertain. The ends were cut back, 3 bases at V and 0 bases at J, with 6 bases in the middle. The CDR3 is 13 amino acids. Looked up from germline, CDR1 is SGDLS and CDR2 is YYNGEE. DNA of the CDR3: TGTGCCAGCAGCGGCCTACTGAACACTGAAGCTTTCTTT. Translation gives CASSGLLNTEAFF.

V gene TRBV5-5 combines with J gene TRBJ2-3; 13 bases fit TRBD2. Germline CDR1 is SGHKS and CDR2 is YYEKEE (reference sequence). Trimming cost V 3 bases and J 2 bases; bases outside gene matches: 3. This CDR3 comprises 16 residues. In DNA, the CDR3 is TGTGCCAGCAGCTCGGGACTAGCGGGGCCCACAGATACGCAGTATTTT. This sequence encodes CASSSGLAGPTDTQYF.

The chain employs TRBV5-4 and TRBJ1-1; tentatively, D is TRBD1 (5 bases). This CDR3 is 13 amino acids long. Germline values: CDR1 SGHNT, CDR2 YYREEE (reference sequence). The V end was cut by 1 base, the J end by 4 bases, with 8 bases between. The CDR3 protein is CASSLQGSTEAFF. The CDR3 region has the DNA TGTGCCAGCAGCTTGCAGGGAAGCACTGAAGCTTTCTTT.

V and J are TRBV19 and TRBJ2-3, with D possibly being TRBD1 (5 bases). This CDR3 region has 13 residues. The V end was cut by 4 bases, the J end by 7 bases, with 12 bases between. Germline V gene lookup returns CDR1 LNHDA and CDR2 SQIVND (reference sequence). CDR3 amino acids: CASSTPDRYTQYF. CDR3 nucleotide sequence: TGTGCCAGTAGTACCCCAGACAGATATACGCAGTATTTT.

The gene calls are TRBV18 and TRBJ1-2, with D uncertain. This CDR3 comprises 14 residues. Trimming took off 6 bases at V and 4 bases at J, with 15 bases between the two ends. Per the germline V gene, CDR1 is KGHSH and CDR2 is LQKENI. CDR3 protein: CASSPEAGSYGYTF. The CDR3 nucleotides are TGTGCCAGCTCGCCGGAGGCCGGCTCCTATGGCTACACCTTC.

This clone showed up just once. The chain carries TRBV27 and TRBJ1-4; 8 nucleotides agree with TRBD1. Germline loops: CDR1 MNHEY, CDR2 SMNVEV (reference sequence). CDR3 length: 14 amino acids. V dropped 5 bases and J dropped 8; count of bases not matched to a gene: 7. CDR3 amino acids: CASSGQGAGEKLFF. CDR3 sequence (DNA): TGTGCCAGCAGTGGTCAGGGGGCAGGGGAAAAACTGTTTTTT.

V is TRBV3-1 (or the pseudogene TRBV3-2) and J is TRBJ1-2, with 11 bases lining up with TRBD1. The trim removed 4 bases at V and 7 bases at J, leaving 11 bases unmatched. Germline assignment: CDR1 LGHDT and CDR2 YNNKEL (reference sequence). CDR3 length: 16 residues. The CDR3: CASSPTTGTGGGGYTF. CDR3 bases: TGTGCCAGCAGCCCGACTACCGGGACAGGGGGTGGTGGCTACACCTTC.

The chain uses TRBV3-1 (or the pseudogene TRBV3-2) and TRBJ1-4; D may be TRBD1 (5 bases). This CDR3 has 14 residues. V was clipped by 1 base and J by 4 bases, with 7 bases between them. Germline V gene lookup returns CDR1 LGHDT and CDR2 YNNKEL (reference sequence). CDR3 DNA: TGTGCCAGCAGCCAAGGGGGGGGTAATGAAAAACTGTTTTTT. It encodes CASSQGGGNEKLFF.

The J gene is TRBJ1-1, the V gene TRBV5-6; weak D call: TRBD1 (6 bases). Germline assignment: CDR1 SGHDT and CDR2 YYEEEE. Trimming took 1 base from V and 5 from J, leaving 15 bases between them. The CDR3 consists of 15 residues. CDR3 loop: CASSLWGLPGTEAFF. The CDR3 DNA reads as TGTGCCAGCAGCTTGTGGGGGCTGCCGGGAACTGAAGCTTTCTTT.

CDR3 residues: CASGLVRSVYEQYV. In DNA form, the CDR3 reads TGTGCTAGTGGTTTGGTACGAAGCGTATACGAGCAGTACGTC. The chain recombines TRBV12-5 with TRBJ2-7; D gene ambiguous. Deletions cut 0 bases from V and 4 bases from J, with 10 bases between. Germline CDR1 is LGHNT and CDR2 is FRNRAP. The CDR3 extends over 14 amino acids.

This rearrangement joins TRBV5-1 to TRBJ2-5, with D possibly matching TRBD1 (7 bases). The germline V and J ends were trimmed by 6 bases and 5 bases, with 11 bases remaining between them. There are 12 residues in the CDR3. Germline assignment: CDR1 SGHRS and CDR2 YFSETQ. CDR3 residues: CASKEGAETQYF. CDR3 nucleotide sequence: TGCGCCAGCAAGGAGGGGGCGGAGACCCAGTACTTC. The full variable domain, with the rest looked up from reference TRBV5-1 and TRBJ2-5, is KAGVTQTPRYLIKTRGQQVTLSCSPISGHRSVSWYQQTPGQGLQFLFEYFSETQRNKGNFPGRFSGRQFSNSRSEMNVSTLELGDSALYLCASKEGAETQYFGPGTRLLVL.

The genes are TRBV30 and TRBJ2-2; TRBD1 agrees at 8 bases. The trim removed 1 base at V and 1 base at J, leaving 2 bases unmatched. The CDR3 is made up of 15 amino acids. Germline CDR1 reads GTSNPN; CDR2 reads SVGIG (reference sequence). In DNA form, the CDR3 reads TGTGCCTGGAGTGGGACAGGGAGGAACACCGGGGAGCTGTTTTTT. It encodes CAWSGTGRNTGELFF. Drawing the rest from reference TRBV30 and TRBJ2-2, the complete variable domain is SQTIHQWPATLVQPVGSPLSLECTVEGTSNPNLYWYRQAAGRGLQLLFYSVGIGQISSEVPQNLSASRPQDRQFILSSKKLLLSDSGFYLCAWSGTGRNTGELFFGEGSRLTVL.

This chain uses TRBV15 with TRBJ1-2, with 9 bases aligning to TRBD1. The CDR3 totals 15 residues. Germline CDR1 is LNHNV and CDR2 is YYDKDF (reference sequence). The V and J ends lost 1 base and 5 bases, in that order; junction bases with no gene match: 5. The CDR3 coding sequence is TGTGCCACCAGCAGAGGAGGACAGGGGCGTTATGGCTACACCTTC. This translates into CATSRGGQGRYGYTF. Drawing the rest from reference TRBV15 and TRBJ1-2, the complete variable domain is DAMVIQNPRYQVTQFGKPVTLSCSQTLNHNVMYWYQQKSSQAPKLLFHYYDKDFNNEADTPDNFQSRRPNTSFCFLDIRSPGLGDTAMYLCATSRGGQGRYGYTFGSGTRLTVV.

The chain has TRBV11-1 and TRBJ1-1; TRBD1 matches 8 bases. The CDR3 totals 15 residues. V shed 5 bases and J 1 base; nucleotides not matched to a gene: 6. CDR1 SGHAT and CDR2 FQDESV come from the germline V gene (reference sequence). This CDR3 reads CASSIWTGRNTEAFF. The DNA for the CDR3 is TGTGCCAGCAGCATATGGACAGGGCGGAACACTGAAGCTTTCTTT.

The rearrangement links TRBV6-5 to TRBJ1-2; a possible D gene is TRBD1 (6 bases). CDR1 MNHEY and CDR2 SVGAGI come from the germline V gene. V gave up 2 bases and J gave up 8 bases, with 12 bases separating them. The CDR3 has 13 amino acids. The CDR3 loop is CASSYEQGGGYTF. Written as DNA, the CDR3 is TGTGCCAGCAGTTACGAACAGGGTGGAGGCTACACCTTC.

The count of this clone is one. This sequence joins TRBV5-5 and TRBJ1-1; TRBD1 might be the D (5 bases). The CDR3 extends over 11 amino acids. Germline CDR1 and CDR2: SGHKS and YYEKEE (reference sequence). V gave up 6 bases and J gave up 6 bases, with 9 bases separating them. The CDR3 region is CASTEGAEAFF. The DNA for the CDR3 is TGTGCCAGCACCGAAGGGGCTGAAGCTTTCTTT.